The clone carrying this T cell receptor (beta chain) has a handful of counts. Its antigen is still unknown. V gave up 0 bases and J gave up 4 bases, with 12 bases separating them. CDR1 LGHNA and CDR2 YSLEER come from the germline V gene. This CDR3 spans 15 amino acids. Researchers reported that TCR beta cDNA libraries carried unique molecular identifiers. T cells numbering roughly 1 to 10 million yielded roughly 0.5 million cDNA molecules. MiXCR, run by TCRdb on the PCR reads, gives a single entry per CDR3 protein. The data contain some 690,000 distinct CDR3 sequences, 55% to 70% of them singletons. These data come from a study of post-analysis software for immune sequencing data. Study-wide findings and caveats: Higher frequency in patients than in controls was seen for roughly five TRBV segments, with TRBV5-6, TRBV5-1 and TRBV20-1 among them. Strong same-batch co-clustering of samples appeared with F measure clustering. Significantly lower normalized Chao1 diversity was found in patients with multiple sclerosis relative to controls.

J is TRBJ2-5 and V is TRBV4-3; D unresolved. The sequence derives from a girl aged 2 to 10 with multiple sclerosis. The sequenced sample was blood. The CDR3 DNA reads TGCGCCAGCAGCCAAGATTCAGGTCAGGCAGAGACCCAGTACTTC. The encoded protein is CASSQDSGQAETQYF.